Each of the 8 T cell receptor beta chains below was sequenced from the same sample in a study of T cell responses to AZD1222 COVID-19 vaccine. Profiled with immunoSEQ multiplex PCR; TCRdb holds only in-frame clones, not every one. Of approximately 110,000 clones in the sample, 82% were seen once. The source was peripheral blood, collected on day 0 of AZD1222 vaccination. The receptor source for this set is an adult in good health.

CDR3 coding DNA: TGTGCCAGCAGCTTGAGGTGGGGGTTCACTAGCTCTGGAAACACCATATATTTT. It yields the protein CASSLRWGFTSSGNTIYF. The chain carries TRBV5-6 and TRBJ1-3, with D possibly matching TRBD1 (5 bases). The ends were cut back, 1 base at V and 0 bases at J, with 17 bases in the middle. CDR3 length: 18 amino acids. The germline gives CDR1 SGHDT, CDR2 YYEEEE.

The CDR3 sequence is CASSRTGYSEAFF. The CDR3 region has the DNA TGTGCCAGCAGCCGGACAGGGTACTCTGAAGCTTTCTTT. The chain has TRBV12-3 or TRBV12-4 and TRBJ1-1; TRBD1 aligns across 8 bases. This CDR3 has 13 amino acids. V lost 6 bases to trimming and J lost 6 bases; unmatched junction nucleotides: 6.

The J gene is TRBJ1-2, the V gene TRBV11-2; D is ambiguous. Germline assignment: CDR1 SGHAT and CDR2 FQNNGV. This CDR3 contains 13 residues. Trimming stripped 1 base from V and 11 bases from J, with 14 bases between. CDR3 bases: TGTGCCAGCAGCTTAGGGGCTTCCCGGAGATACACCTTC. Its translation is CASSLGASRRYTF. Together with reference TRBV11-2 and TRBJ1-2, the CDR3 gives the full variable domain: EAGVAQSPRYKIIEKRQSVAFWCNPISGHATLYWYQQILGQGPKLLIQFQNNGVVDDSQLPKDRFSAERLKGVDSTLKIQPAKLEDSAVYLCASSLGASRRYTFGSGTRLTVV.

V is TRBV5-1 and J is TRBJ1-1; no clear D. The V gene's germline CDR1 is SGHRS and CDR2 YFSETQ. Between the trimmed V and J ends, which lost 0 bases and 5 bases, there was a span of 11 bases. This CDR3 is 14 amino acids long. This CDR3 is CASSLVDRGTEAFF. CDR3 in DNA: TGCGCCAGCAGCTTGGTAGATAGAGGGACTGAAGCTTTCTTT. Combining the CDR3 with reference TRBV5-1 and TRBJ1-1 gives the whole variable domain KAGVTQTPRYLIKTRGQQVTLSCSPISGHRSVSWYQQTPGQGLQFLFEYFSETQRNKGNFPGRFSGRQFSNSRSEMNVSTLELGDSALYLCASSLVDRGTEAFFGQGTRLTVV.

This chain connects TRBV3-1 (or the pseudogene TRBV3-2) to TRBJ2-2; D is unclear. The germline V gene has CDR1 LGHDT and CDR2 YNNKEL (reference sequence). CDR3 size: 15 residues. Trimming removed 1 base from V and 2 bases from J, with 8 bases in between. CDR3 nucleotide sequence: TGTGCCAGCAGCCAAGGCTCTCAAAACACCGGGGAGCTGTTTTTT. Its translation is CASSQGSQNTGELFF.

The rearrangement uses TRBV5-1 and TRBJ1-1; D remains ambiguous. V lost 2 bases to trimming and J lost 1 base, with 6 bases between them. The CDR3 length is 13 residues. CDR1 is SGHRS, CDR2 YFSETQ, per germline. The CDR3 region is CASSLHENTEAFF. The CDR3 bases are TGCGCCAGCAGCTTACACGAGAACACTGAAGCTTTCTTT. Combining the CDR3 with reference TRBV5-1 and TRBJ1-1 gives the whole variable domain KAGVTQTPRYLIKTRGQQVTLSCSPISGHRSVSWYQQTPGQGLQFLFEYFSETQRNKGNFPGRFSGRQFSNSRSEMNVSTLELGDSALYLCASSLHENTEAFFGQGTRLTVV.

V and J are TRBV6-5 and TRBJ2-2; D is uncertain. Trimming removed 0 bases from V and 8 bases from J, with 10 bases in between. Germline CDR1 MNHEY, CDR2 SVGAGI. The CDR3 has 14 amino acids. CDR3 DNA: TGTGCCAGCAGTTACTCGAAGGATCCGGGGGAGCTGTTTTTT. Protein product: CASSYSKDPGELFF.

The chain has TRBV6-5 and TRBJ1-2; D may be TRBD1 (6 bases). The CDR3 contains 14 residues. The V gene's germline CDR1 is MNHEY and CDR2 SVGAGI. V lost 2 bases and J lost 4, with 11 bases in between. CDR3 region: CASSYQGRSYGYTF. In DNA form, the CDR3 reads TGTGCCAGCAGTTACCAGGGGAGAAGCTATGGCTACACCTTC.